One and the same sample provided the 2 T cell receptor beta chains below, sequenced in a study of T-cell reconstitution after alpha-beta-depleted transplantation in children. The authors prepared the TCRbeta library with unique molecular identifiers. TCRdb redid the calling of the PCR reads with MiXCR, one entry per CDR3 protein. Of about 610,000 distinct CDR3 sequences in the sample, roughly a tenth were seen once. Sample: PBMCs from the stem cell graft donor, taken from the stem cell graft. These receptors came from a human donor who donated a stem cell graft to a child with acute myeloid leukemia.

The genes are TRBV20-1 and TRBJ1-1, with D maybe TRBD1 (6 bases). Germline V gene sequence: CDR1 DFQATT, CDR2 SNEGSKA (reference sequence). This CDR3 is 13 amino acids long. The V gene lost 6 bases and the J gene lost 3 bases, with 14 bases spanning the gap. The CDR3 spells CSAPVEGDTEAFF. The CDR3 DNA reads TGCAGTGCCCCGGTGGAGGGGGACACTGAAGCTTTCTTT.

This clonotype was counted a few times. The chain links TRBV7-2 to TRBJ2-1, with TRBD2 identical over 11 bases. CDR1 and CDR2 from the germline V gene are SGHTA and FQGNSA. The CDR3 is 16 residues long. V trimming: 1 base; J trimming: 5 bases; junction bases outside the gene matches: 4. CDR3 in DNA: TGTGCCAGCAGCTTAGTCGGGACTAGCGGTAACAATGAGCAGTTCTTC. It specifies CASSLVGTSGNNEQFF.